The T cell receptor beta chain under discussion was sequenced for a study of T cell responses to AZD1222 COVID-19 vaccine. The assay was immunoSEQ multiplex PCR, and TCRdb's table has in-frame clones only and misses some. Found here are fewer than 150,000 clones, 85% to 90% of them singletons; the top ten hold 3.5%. The V gene's germline CDR1 is LNHDA and CDR2 SQIVND (reference sequence). Trimming shortened V by 7 bases and J by 3 bases, and 25 bases separated the two germline ends. This CDR3 is 18 amino acids long. This clone was detected a few times. This sequence originates from an adult who received the AZD1222 COVID-19 vaccine. The rearrangement links TRBV19 to TRBJ1-5, with a tentative D call TRBD1 (5 bases). Material: peripheral blood, obtained 28 days after the second AZD1222 dose. The CDR3 DNA reads TGTGCCAGTATCGGCCCTTTCGCAGGCACAGGTTCCAATCAGCCCCAGCATTTT. As protein: CASIGPFAGTGSNQPQHF.